The T cell receptor (beta chain) described here comes from a study of OX40 agonist ivuxolimab in advanced cancers. Background for the entire study: Ivuxolimab was a fully human IgG2 agonistic monoclonal antibody targeting the costimulatory receptor OX40 (CD134). Intravenous ivuxolimab was administered to patients every 2 weeks at six dose levels: 0.01, 0.1, 0.3, 1.5, 3 and 10 mg/kg. Of the roughly 51 patients in dose escalation, approximately 20 had hepatocellular carcinoma, some 15 had melanoma, 9 had renal cell carcinoma and 9 had head and neck cancer. In the dose-escalation cohort, 82.7% of patients were male, and the mean age was approximately 60 years, with a range of roughly 23 to 85. Patients were allowed to have had prior anti-PD-1, anti-PD-L1 or anti-CTLA-4 therapy, and roughly 40% of the dose-escalation patients had been treated with checkpoint inhibitors. Partial responses occurred in three dose-escalation patients, of whom one had hepatocellular carcinoma and two had cutaneous melanoma. Peripheral TCRbeta sequencing aimed to test whether ivuxolimab altered TCR sequence diversity and caused clonal T-cell expansion. The paper describes the monotherapy dose-escalation part (N ≈ 49 patients) of the phase I trial of ivuxolimab. The paper as a whole reports these results and caveats: On average, CD8+ T cells showed more expanded clones than CD4+ T cells after ivuxolimab. Low levels of normalized T-cell clonal expansion were also shown by some nonresponding patients. In partial responders in the 0.1-3.0 mg/kg groups, normalized peripheral clonal expansion was found to be among the lowest, especially among CD8+ T cells. At doses of 0.1 to 3.0 mg/kg, clonal expansion of both CD4+ and CD8+ blood T cells was observed from baseline to week 6. Antigen specificity was not determined for the clonally expanded peripheral T cells.

Looking up the germline V gene (reference sequence) yields CDR1 SEHNR and CDR2 FQNEAQ. Including cysteine and phenylalanine, the CDR3 has 12 amino acids. The sequence is cut down to CDR3 DNA, 36 bases in frame from base 1. The trial excluded patients who had a history of autoimmune disease or were on systemic immunosuppression. Peripheral blood for TCR sequencing was collected from all dose cohorts at baseline, on cycle 4 day 1, and on cycle 7 day 1. Samples came from an open-label, multicenter, first-in-human phase I dose-escalation trial of ivuxolimab. Adults with locally advanced or metastatic head and neck squamous cell, hepatocellular, melanoma or renal cell carcinoma were enrolled in the trial. Before TCR sequencing, CD4+ and CD8+ T cells were separately sorted from peripheral blood. Genomic DNA was isolated from the sorted cells so that the TCRbeta CDR3 region could be sequenced. The immunoSEQ Assay was used for sequencing of TCRbeta CDR3 regions. The table was pulled from immuneACCESS by TCRdb, which kept in-frame rearrangements only. Such tables lose some clones; where checked, under half of the loss comes from unresolved V genes, and the rest has no known cause. Within this sample are about 68,000 clones, with 70% to 85% of them counted one time only. The top ten clonotypes cover approximately 10% of the sample.

As concerns this clone: No cognate antigen has been identified for it. The germline gene is not matched at one end of the junction; a read error may be the cause.

The material was CD4+ or CD8+ T cells sorted from blood, obtained in a trial of the OX40 agonist ivuxolimab. The sequence derives from an adult with an advanced solid tumor such as melanoma, head and neck, liver or kidney cancer. This receptor chain uses TRBV7-9 and TRBJ2-7; the D gene is perhaps TRBD2, from 6 matching bases. The CDR3 loop reads CASSSVSGTLTF. The bases read TGTGCCAGCAGCTCAGTTTCCGGGACTCTCACCTTC.